Listed below are T cell receptor beta chains from one sample, sequenced in a study of shared clonotypes between healthy human individuals. Data came from immunoSEQ multiplex PCR; TCRdb stores just in-frame clones and leaves some out. Of about 600,000 clones listed, less than 98% are singletons. The sequenced sample consisted of naive CD4+ T cells sorted from blood. These receptors were collected from a woman aged 25 to 39 in good health. The CDR3 runs from the conserved cysteine through the conserved F or W. Each record gives: CDR3 protein, CDR3 DNA, D gene, V gene, CDR3 length, J gene, clone size. D genes are given only for firm matches. Clone size is shown for a subset of rows, as once, few, many or a class of expanded clone.

CDR3 protein: CASSPDRGNSEKLFF
CDR3 DNA: TGTGCCAGCAGCCCAGATCGAGGGAATAGTGAAAAACTGTTTTTT
D gene: .
V gene: TRBV11-3
CDR3 length: 15
J gene: TRBJ1-4
clone size: .

CDR3 protein: CASSRVDRPSGEQYF
CDR3 DNA: TGTGCCAGTAGTAGGGTTGACAGGCCCTCGGGGGAGCAGTACTTC
D gene: .
V gene: TRBV19
CDR3 length: 15
J gene: TRBJ2-7
clone size: .

CDR3 protein: CASSDNWVGSQNIQYF
CDR3 DNA: TGTGCCAGCAGCGATAATTGGGTGGGCAGCCAAAACATTCAGTACTTC
D gene: .
V gene: TRBV11-2
CDR3 length: 16
J gene: TRBJ2-4
clone size: .

CDR3 protein: CASSLRADAKYF
CDR3 DNA: TGTGCCAGCAGTTTAAGGGCAGATGCGAAGTACTTC
D gene: .
V gene: TRBV28
CDR3 length: 12
J gene: TRBJ2-5
clone size: .

CDR3 protein: CASGLVRKGSESTGDANEQFF
CDR3 DNA: TGTGCTAGTGGTTTGGTACGAAAAGGGAGTGAGTCCACAGGGGATGCGAATGAGCAGTTCTTC
D gene: TRBD1
V gene: TRBV12-5
CDR3 length: 21
J gene: TRBJ2-1
clone size: .

CDR3 protein: CASSDPVAGANVLTF
CDR3 DNA: TGTGCCAGCAGTGACCCTGTTGCGGGGGCCAACGTCCTGACTTTC
D gene: .
V gene: TRBV28
CDR3 length: 15
J gene: TRBJ2-6
clone size: .

CDR3 protein: CASSTNTGFEQFF
CDR3 DNA: TGTGCCAGCAGCACGAACACAGGGTTCGAGCAGTTCTTC
D gene: .
V gene: TRBV13
CDR3 length: 13
J gene: TRBJ2-1
clone size: .

CDR3 protein: CASSLNRSYEQYF
CDR3 DNA: TGTGCCAGCAGCTTAAACAGGTCTTACGAGCAGTACTTC
D gene: .
V gene: TRBV11-3
CDR3 length: 13
J gene: TRBJ2-7
clone size: .

CDR3 protein: CASSSTGETQYF
CDR3 DNA: TGTGCCAGCAGCTCGACAGGGGAGACCCAGTACTTC
D gene: TRBD1
V gene: TRBV7-9
CDR3 length: 12
J gene: TRBJ2-5
clone size: .

CDR3 protein: CASRFNQEDTEAFF
CDR3 DNA: TGCGCCAGCAGATTTAATCAGGAGGACACTGAAGCTTTCTTT
D gene: .
V gene: TRBV5-1
CDR3 length: 14
J gene: TRBJ1-1
clone size: .

CDR3 protein: CASSPLAAEQYF
CDR3 DNA: TGTGCCAGCAGTCCCCTTGCAGCTGAGCAGTACTTC
D gene: .
V gene: TRBV28
CDR3 length: 12
J gene: TRBJ2-5
clone size: .

CDR3 protein: CAISATSGNLYEQYF
CDR3 DNA: TGTGCCATCAGTGCGACTAGCGGGAACCTTTACGAGCAGTACTTC
D gene: TRBD2
V gene: TRBV10-3
CDR3 length: 15
J gene: TRBJ2-7
clone size: .

CDR3 protein: CASSESLGSEQYF
CDR3 DNA: TGCGCCAGCAGTGAGTCGTTGGGATCCGAGCAGTACTTC
D gene: .
V gene: TRBV10-1
CDR3 length: 13
J gene: TRBJ2-7
clone size: .

CDR3 protein: CASSKGGSPYQETQYF
CDR3 DNA: TGTGCCAGTAGTAAGGGCGGGAGCCCCTACCAAGAGACCCAGTACTTC
D gene: TRBD2
V gene: TRBV19
CDR3 length: 16
J gene: TRBJ2-5
clone size: .

CDR3 protein: CASSGGTSGSYNEQFF
CDR3 DNA: TGCGCCAGCAGTGGAGGGACTAGCGGCTCCTACAATGAGCAGTTCTTC
D gene: TRBD2
V gene: TRBV10-2
CDR3 length: 16
J gene: TRBJ2-1
clone size: .

CDR3 protein: CASSQGGGAGTEAFF
CDR3 DNA: TGCGCCAGCAGCCAAGGTGGGGGCGCAGGCACTGAAGCTTTCTTT
D gene: .
V gene: TRBV4-1
CDR3 length: 15
J gene: TRBJ1-1
clone size: .

CDR3 protein: CASSQGPGVEQYF
CDR3 DNA: TGCGCCAGCAGCCAGGGACCTGGGGTCGAGCAGTACTTC
D gene: .
V gene: TRBV5-1
CDR3 length: 13
J gene: TRBJ2-7
clone size: once

CDR3 protein: CASSLGARTSYEQYF
CDR3 DNA: TGTGCCAGCAGCTTGGGGGCCAGAACCTCCTACGAGCAGTACTTC
D gene: .
V gene: TRBV5-4
CDR3 length: 15
J gene: TRBJ2-7
clone size: .

CDR3 protein: CSSVVGTGGDYGYTF
CDR3 DNA: TGCAGCAGCGTTGTTGGGACAGGGGGCGACTATGGCTACACCTTC
D gene: TRBD1
V gene: TRBV29-1
CDR3 length: 15
J gene: TRBJ1-2
clone size: .

CDR3 protein: CASSNLRGHYGYTF
CDR3 DNA: TGTGCCAGCAGCAACCTCCGGGGCCACTATGGCTACACCTTC
D gene: .
V gene: TRBV14
CDR3 length: 14
J gene: TRBJ1-2
clone size: .

CDR3 protein: CASSSRADRGRQFF
CDR3 DNA: TGTGCCAGCAGCAGCCGGGCCGACCGGGGGAGGCAGTTCTTC
D gene: .
V gene: TRBV7-3
CDR3 length: 14
J gene: TRBJ2-1
clone size: .

CDR3 protein: CASSPAGQPQHF
CDR3 DNA: TGTGCCAGCAGTCCCGCAGGACAGCCCCAGCATTTT
D gene: .
V gene: TRBV28
CDR3 length: 12
J gene: TRBJ1-5
clone size: .

CDR3 protein: CASSLGPIRAVDSGDGYTF
CDR3 DNA: TGTGCCAGCAGCTTGGGCCCCATCAGGGCGGTTGATAGCGGGGATGGCTACACCTTC
D gene: .
V gene: TRBV7-9
CDR3 length: 19
J gene: TRBJ1-2
clone size: .

CDR3 protein: CASRTTGGGRTNTGELFF
CDR3 DNA: TGCGCCAGCCGTACGACAGGGGGCGGAAGAACGAACACCGGGGAGCTGTTTTTT
D gene: TRBD1
V gene: TRBV5-1
CDR3 length: 18
J gene: TRBJ2-2
clone size: .